These 29 T cell receptor beta chains originate from one sample sequenced in a study of blood T cell repertoires in COVID-19 (dated by TCRdb to about 2020). The library was built by means of the immunoSEQ multiplex PCR assay. Held by TCRdb, this immuneACCESS table contains in-frame sequences only and omits some clones. Under half of the omission traces to an unresolved V gene where checked; the cause of the rest is unknown. The sample has about 120,000 clones on record, roughly 70% of them singletons. The ten top clones hold about 0.85% of the sample. The specimen was peripheral blood. These receptors came from a human donor with acute or convalescent COVID-19. The donor label of this sample is uncertain.

This chain connects TRBV5-6 to TRBJ2-1; D may be TRBD1 (6 bases). The V end lost 5 bases, the J end lost 4 bases, and 13 bases lay between the germline ends. CDR1 SGHDT and CDR2 YYEEEE come from the germline V gene. The CDR3 contains 14 residues. The CDR3 region has the DNA TGTGCCAGCAGGCCGGCAGGGGTATACAATGAGCAGTTCTTC. It translates to CASRPAGVYNEQFF.

J is TRBJ1-1 and V is TRBV6-4, with a tentative D call TRBD1 (6 bases). The CDR3 consists of 13 residues. Per germline, CDR1 MRHNA and CDR2 SNTAGT. The germline V and J ends were trimmed by 6 bases and 2 bases, with 10 bases remaining between them. The CDR3 bases are TGTGCCAGCAGCCGGGACACCAACACTGAAGCTTTCTTT. Its translation is CASSRDTNTEAFF.

V is TRBV5-1 and J is TRBJ1-1; TRBD1 matches at 7 bases. The junction had 6 bases not matched to a gene; V was cut back by 4 bases and J by 3 bases. This CDR3 has 14 residues. Germline V gene lookup returns CDR1 SGHRS and CDR2 YFSETQ. As DNA, the CDR3 is TGCGCCAGCAGCGTAACAGGGGTGGACACTGAAGCTTTCTTT. It codes for CASSVTGVDTEAFF.

CDR3 nucleotide sequence: TGTGCCAGCGTCCTGGGGGGACGGATTAATTCACCCCTCCACTTT. Amino acids: CASVLGGRINSPLHF. The gene calls are TRBV2 and TRBJ1-6; tentatively, D is TRBD1 (5 bases). The V end lost 8 bases, the J end lost 6 bases, and 17 bases lay between the germline ends. Germline CDR1 reads SNHLY; CDR2 reads FYNNEI. The CDR3 contains 15 residues.

This clone has only one observation. The chain recombines TRBV5-1 with TRBJ1-6; D perhaps matches TRBD1 (5 bases). The CDR3 has 16 residues. V was pared by 5 bases and J by 7 bases, with 19 bases between. Looked up from germline, CDR1 is SGHRS and CDR2 is YFSETQ. The CDR3 nucleotides are TGCGCCAGCAGTCGACACGGGAGGGGATCGAATTCACCCCTCCACTTT. Amino acid sequence: CASSRHGRGSNSPLHF.

In its sample, this clone was seen once. The V call is TRBV5-6, the J call TRBJ2-3; no firm D call. Deletions cut 4 bases from V and 3 bases from J, with 3 bases between. Germline V gene data show CDR1 as SGHDT and CDR2 as YYEEEE. The CDR3 spans 11 residues. As DNA, the CDR3 is TGTGCCAGCAGCCGTACAGATACGCAGTATTTT. It translates to CASSRTDTQYF.

The chain combines TRBV24-1 with TRBJ1-2, with 8 bases fitting TRBD1. Germline V CDR1 and CDR2: KGHDR, SFDVKD. Trimming took 8 bases from V and 7 from J; bases not matched to a gene: 11. The CDR3 sequence is 14 residues long. CDR3 residues: CATKGPGQGGGYTF. As DNA, the CDR3 is TGTGCCACCAAAGGACCCGGACAGGGTGGTGGCTACACCTTC.

The chain is built from TRBV30 and TRBJ2-2, with TRBD2 as a possible D gene (6 bases). CDR3 size: 13 residues. Germline V lookup: CDR1 GTSNPN, CDR2 SVGIG (reference sequence). Trimming took 2 bases from V and 9 from J, leaving 13 bases between them. The CDR3 loop is CAWSRDLNRELFF. In nucleotides, the CDR3 is TGTGCCTGGAGTCGGGACTTAAATCGGGAGCTGTTTTTT.

The chain employs TRBV4-2 and TRBJ1-2; 9 bases are a match to TRBD1. The CDR3 is 15 amino acids. V shed 4 bases, J shed 5 bases, and the junction held 8 bases outside the gene matches. Germline assignment: CDR1 LGHNA and CDR2 YNFKEQ. CDR3 sequence reads: CASSLKPGQGYGYTF. Written as DNA, the CDR3 is TGTGCCAGCAGCCTAAAGCCGGGACAGGGTTATGGCTACACCTTC.

Notes on this clone: The sample carries other DNA sequences with the same CDR3. The chain couples TRBV6-5 to TRBJ1-2; D not resolved. The ends were cut back, 2 bases at V and 5 bases at J, with 9 bases in the middle. This CDR3 is 13 amino acids long. The V gene's germline CDR1 is MNHEY and CDR2 SVGAGI. The CDR3 loop reads CASSYQSGYGYTF. For the CDR3, the DNA is TGTGCCAGCAGTTACCAGTCGGGATATGGCTACACCTTC.

The V and J genes are TRBV5-4 and TRBJ1-3, with 7 nucleotides matching TRBD1. V lost 0 bases, J lost 2 bases, and 8 bases stayed unmatched. CDR1 and CDR2 (germline): SGHNT, YYREEE (reference sequence). The CDR3 is made up of 17 amino acids. The CDR3 DNA reads as TGTGCCAGCAGCTTGGGACAGGGCTCCCTCACTGGAAACACCATATATTTT. Its translation is CASSLGQGSLTGNTIYF.

This clone appeared a single time. The chain recombines TRBV24-1 with TRBJ2-2; possibly TRBD2 for D (5 bases). The CDR3 has 15 residues. Germline loops: CDR1 KGHDR, CDR2 SFDVKD. Trimming removed 4 bases from V and 8 bases from J, with 16 bases in between. The DNA for the CDR3 is TGTGCCACCAGTGACGAGGGCACCACTCGGGGGGAGCTGTTTTTT. Translated, it gives CATSDEGTTRGELFF.

V and J are TRBV9 and TRBJ2-2; 8 bases agree with TRBD2. V dropped 6 bases and J dropped 0; count of bases not matched to a gene: 4. Germline CDR1 SGDLS, CDR2 YYNGEE. This CDR3 is built from 15 residues. The CDR3 DNA reads as TGTGCCAGCAAACTGGGACTAGCGAACACCGGGGAGCTGTTTTTT. Translated, it gives CASKLGLANTGELFF.

The chain couples TRBV5-1 to TRBJ2-3; D gene unclear. The germline V gene has CDR1 SGHRS and CDR2 YFSETQ. Trimming cost V 0 bases and J 4 bases, with 9 bases left between them. The CDR3 covers 14 residues. The CDR3 loop is CASSLAESSDTQYF. For the CDR3, the DNA is TGCGCCAGCAGCTTGGCCGAGAGTTCAGATACGCAGTATTTT.

V is TRBV19 and J is TRBJ2-7; D gene ambiguous. CDR1 and CDR2 from the germline V gene are LNHDA and SQIVND (reference sequence). This CDR3 spans 14 amino acids. The V and J ends lost 1 base and 0 bases respectively, with 7 bases between them. CDR3 nucleotides: TGTGCCAGTAGTATAGCAACAGCCTCCTACGAGCAGTACTTC. Protein sequence: CASSIATASYEQYF. The full variable domain, in which reference TRBV19 and TRBJ2-7 provide the parts outside the CDR3, is DGGITQSPKYLFRKEGQNVTLSCEQNLNHDAMYWYRQDPGQGLRLIYYSQIVNDFQKGDIAEGYSVSREKKESFPLTVTSAQKNPTAFYLCASSIATASYEQYFGPGTRLTVT.

J is TRBJ1-2 and V is TRBV30; the D is unclear. Germline loops: CDR1 GTSNPN, CDR2 SVGIG (reference sequence). CDR3 size: 14 residues. The V end was cut by 2 bases, the J end by 3 bases, with 13 bases between. The CDR3 sequence: CAWSQGGSYYGYTF. The CDR3 bases are TGTGCCTGGAGTCAAGGAGGCAGCTACTATGGCTACACCTTC.

V is TRBV30 and J is TRBJ2-3; maybe TRBD1 (6 bases). Germline V gene lookup returns CDR1 GTSNPN and CDR2 SVGIG (reference sequence). This CDR3 has 14 residues. Trimming removed 3 bases at V and 1 base at J, with 11 bases between. CDR3 region: CAWSERTGTDTQYF. The CDR3 DNA reads as TGTGCCTGGAGCGAGAGGACAGGCACAGATACGCAGTATTTT.

This chain uses TRBV27 with TRBJ1-3, with 7 bases fitting TRBD1. Trimming removed 2 bases from V and 2 bases from J; junction bases left unmatched: 0. Germline values: CDR1 MNHEY, CDR2 SMNVEV (reference sequence). The CDR3 length is 14 residues. In DNA form, the CDR3 reads TGTGCCAGCAGTTTACAGGGGGCTGGAAACACCATATATTTT. Encoded protein: CASSLQGAGNTIYF.

This clone was seen a few times. The chain recombines TRBV14 with TRBJ1-2; 9 nucleotides align to TRBD1. CDR1 SGHDN and CDR2 FVKESK come from the germline V gene. The CDR3 is 15 amino acids. J gave up 6 bases and V 4 bases, and 9 bases lay outside the gene matches. The CDR3 protein is CASSPLFRTGDGYTF. The CDR3, as DNA: TGTGCCAGCAGCCCTCTATTTAGGACAGGGGATGGCTACACCTTC.

Only one count was recorded for this clone. This chain joins TRBV5-6 and TRBJ2-7; TRBD1 matches at 7 bases. V dropped 4 bases and J dropped 1; count of bases not matched to a gene: 11. The CDR3 sequence is 16 residues long. CDR1 and CDR2 (germline): SGHDT, YYEEEE. The chain's CDR3 is CASSRGAQQGSYEQYV. For the CDR3, the DNA is TGTGCCAGCAGCCGAGGGGCGCAACAGGGGTCCTACGAGCAGTACGTC.

V gene TRBV6-2 or TRBV6-3 combines with J gene TRBJ2-5; unclear D gene. The CDR3 length is 15 residues. CDR1 and CDR2 from the germline V gene are MNHEY and SVGEGT. The V end was cut by 6 bases, the J end by 4 bases, with 18 bases between. The CDR3 region has the DNA TGTGCCAGCAGCCGTGCTGCAAGGCGCGGAGAGACCCAGTACTTC. This codes for CASSRAARRGETQYF.

The V call is TRBV6-5, the J call TRBJ1-2; the D gene is possibly TRBD1 (5 bases). The germline CDR1 and CDR2 sequences are MNHEY and SVGAGI. V dropped 6 bases and J dropped 4 bases, with 12 bases sitting between them. The CDR3 has 13 residues. This chain's CDR3 is CASSGDFGYGYTF. DNA of the CDR3: TGTGCCAGCAGCGGGGACTTCGGCTATGGCTACACCTTC.

J is TRBJ2-1 and V is TRBV2; the D is unclear. This CDR3 spans 12 amino acids. Trimming cost V 3 bases and J 5 bases, with 5 bases left between them. Germline loops: CDR1 SNHLY, CDR2 FYNNEI. CDR3 sequence reads: CASSDQNNEQFF. CDR3 coding DNA: TGTGCCAGCAGTGACCAGAACAATGAGCAGTTCTTC. The whole variable domain, filled in from reference TRBV2 and TRBJ2-1, reads EPEVTQTPSHQVTQMGQEVILRCVPISNHLYFYWYRQILGQKVEFLVSFYNNEISEKSEIFDDQFSVERPDGSNFTLKIRSTKLEDSAMYFCASSDQNNEQFFGPGTRLTVL.

This sequence joins TRBV9 and TRBJ2-1, with a tentative D call TRBD2 (7 bases). V gave up 4 bases and J gave up 11 bases, with 16 bases separating them. The CDR3 runs to 13 residues. Per the germline V gene, CDR1 is SGDLS and CDR2 is YYNGEE. The CDR3 coding sequence is TGTGCCAGCAGCCCCTTGGGGGGGCTTAAGCAGTTCTTC. Protein product: CASSPLGGLKQFF.

V gene TRBV29-1 combines with J gene TRBJ2-1, with D possibly being TRBD1 (5 bases). Germline CDR1 reads SQVTM; CDR2 reads ANQGSEA. The V end was cut by 4 bases, the J end by 9 bases, with 13 bases between. CDR3 length equals 12 residues. CDR3 coding DNA: TGCAGCGTTGCGGACACCCTAGGTGAGCAGTTCTTC. Amino acid sequence: CSVADTLGEQFF.

As concerns this clone: Other DNA sequences within the sample encode an identical CDR3. The J gene is TRBJ2-3, the V gene TRBV5-1; no clear D. Germline values: CDR1 SGHRS, CDR2 YFSETQ. Trimming cost V 0 bases and J 3 bases, with 5 bases left between them. The CDR3 extends over 13 amino acids. The CDR3 sequence: CASSLAGTDTQYF. In DNA form, the CDR3 reads TGCGCCAGCAGCTTGGCCGGTACAGATACGCAGTATTTT.

In its sample, this clone was seen a few times. This chain links TRBV12-3 or TRBV12-4 with TRBJ1-2; 8 nucleotides line up with TRBD1. Losses at the gene ends were 6 bases for V and 4 bases for J; bases not matched to a gene: 4. CDR3 length: 13 amino acids. This CDR3 reads CASSIDRGYGYTF. Here the CDR3 DNA reads TGTGCCAGCAGCATAGACAGGGGCTATGGCTACACCTTC.

The chain carries TRBV18 and TRBJ2-7; 8 bases fit TRBD1. Losses at the gene ends were 4 bases for V and 6 bases for J; bases not matched to a gene: 5. This CDR3 is 13 amino acids long. Per the germline V gene, CDR1 is KGHSH and CDR2 is LQKENI. CDR3 sequence: CASSLGQGPEQYV. The CDR3 coding sequence is TGTGCCAGCTCACTCGGACAGGGTCCCGAGCAGTACGTC.

The J gene is TRBJ2-5, the V gene TRBV12-3 or TRBV12-4; D is ambiguous. V lost 5 bases and J lost 5, with 9 bases in between. This CDR3 comprises 12 residues. The CDR3: CASSPRGETQYF. Written as DNA, the CDR3 is TGTGCCAGCAGTCCACGAGGCGAGACCCAGTACTTC.